This TCR beta chain was sequenced during a study of identical twins. With V trimmed by 6 bases and J by 4 bases, 17 bases remained unmatched. The CDR3 sequence is 18 residues long. Germline CDR1 is SGHRS and CDR2 is YFSETQ. A universal primer site was added by template switching, and unique molecular identifiers were carried by the cDNA. TCRdb re-analysed the 5' RACE reads in MiXCR, keeping a single row per CDR3 protein. The profile covers 750,000 to 950,000 distinct CDR3 sequences, with 9% to 15% appearing a single time and around 1.6% taken by the ten largest. These data were also filed under a second study, of yellow fever vaccine responses in identical twins.

The sequence derives from a woman aged 18-29 years in good health. The sequencing sample was made of PBMCs. The V call is TRBV5-1, the J call TRBJ2-5; TRBD1 aligns across 11 bases. The CDR3 DNA sequence: TGCGCCAGCACCCCTAGGACAGGGGGCTCAGAATGGGGAGAGACCCAGTACTTC. This codes for CASTPRTGGSEWGETQYF.